This T cell receptor (beta chain) was documented in a study of blood T cell repertoires in COVID-19. Produced via immunoSEQ multiplex PCR; TCRdb's table is partial and in-frame only. Here the sample spans approximately 270,000 clones, less than 95% being singletons. From germline, CDR1 is MNHEY and CDR2 SVGAGI. The CDR3 has 14 residues. V lost 10 bases to trimming and J lost 0 bases, with 10 bases between them. Sequencing used PBMCs or T cells enriched from blood (not recorded which). The receptor comes from a man aged 35 to 55 who had been exposed to COVID-19. V gene TRBV6-5 combines with J gene TRBJ1-6; D not certain. CDR3 coding DNA: TGTGCCACCAAGGGAGGCTCCTATAATTCACCCCTCCACTTT. Encoded protein: CATKGGSYNSPLHF.